The 14 T cell receptor beta chains reported below all come from one sample, sequenced in a study of T cells in women clearing cervical HPV infection. Only in-frame clones appear in the TCRdb table, and some are missing; sequencing was by immunoSEQ multiplex PCR. The listing contains 14,000 or so clones. The sequenced sample was blood buffy coat. These receptor sequences come from a woman aged 18 to 75 with a cervical HPV16 infection that either progressed to CIN3+ or cleared (not recorded which).

Regarding this clone: The read halts 3 residues ahead of the CDR3 end, with the missing end drawn from the germline J gene. The rearrangement uses TRBV4-1 and TRBJ2-7, with 10 bases identical to TRBD1. The CDR3 sequence is 15 residues long. J lost 5 bases, V lost 4 bases, and 8 bases had no gene match. The V gene's germline CDR1 is MGHRA and CDR2 YSYEKL. The sequenced part of the CDR3 DNA is TGCGCCAGCAGCCTGGCCGGGACAGGGGTAGACGAG. Its translation is CASSLAGTGVDE. The whole CDR3 protein reads CASSLAGTGVDEQYF.

Remarks on this clone: The read halts 3 residues ahead of the CDR3 end, with the missing end drawn from the germline J gene. This rearrangement joins TRBV18 to TRBJ1-5; no reliable D call. With 3 bases removed from V and 4 bases from J, the gap between germline ends came to 7 bases. The CDR3 spans 13 residues. The germline gives CDR1 KGHSH, CDR2 LQKENI. CDR3 sequence reads: CASSPTGNQPQHF. Incomplete CDR3 DNA: TGTGCCAGCTCACCGACGGGGAATCAGCCC.

As for this clone: The read terminates 3 residues before the CDR3 end, so the remaining end is supplied by the germline J gene. The chain employs TRBV19 and TRBJ2-2, with 7 bases identical to TRBD1. This CDR3 is 15 amino acids long. V lost 4 bases and J lost 8; bases outside the gene matches: 10. Looked up from germline, CDR1 is LNHDA and CDR2 is SQIVND (reference sequence). The DNA read from the CDR3 is TGTGCCAGTAGTACAAGGGACAGAGCGTCAGGGGAG. Translating it yields CASSTRDRASGE. The full CDR3 sequence reads CASSTRDRASGELFF. Supplemented by reference TRBV19 and TRBJ2-2, the full variable domain reads DGGITQSPKYLFRKEGQNVTLSCEQNLNHDAMYWYRQDPGQGLRLIYYSQIVNDFQKGDIAEGYSVSREKKESFPLTVTSAQKNPTAFYLCASSTRDRASGELFFGEGSRLTVL.

As to this clone: The CDR3 is cut off 3 residues early in the read; its end comes from the germline J gene. The rearrangement uses TRBV19 and TRBJ2-2; the D gene is possibly TRBD2 (7 bases). CDR3 length equals 14 residues. Germline CDR1 is LNHDA and CDR2 is SQIVND (reference sequence). Trimming left V 9 bases short and J 7 bases short, with 18 bases between. The covered CDR3 bases are TGTGCCAGCCATACGGGGGGCGGCGGCGGGGAG. Translated: CASHTGGGGGE. The complete CDR3 reads CASHTGGGGGELFF.

Details on this clone: The CDR3 goes on 3 residues after the read ends, and that part is filled in from the germline J gene. The chain is built from TRBV7-2 and TRBJ2-2; 8 nucleotides line up with TRBD1. Per the germline V gene, CDR1 is SGHTA and CDR2 is FQGNSA. The CDR3 runs to 15 residues. The CDR3 reads CASSPARQGNSPLFF. The part of the CDR3 DNA that was read is TGTGCCAGCAGCCCAGCTCGACAGGGGAATTCACCG.

Regarding this clone: The read gets to within 3 residues of the CDR3 end, and the germline J gene fills in the rest. This chain uses TRBV6-2 or TRBV6-3 with TRBJ1-2; D possibly corresponds to TRBD1 (5 bases). Germline CDR1 reads MNHEY; CDR2 reads SVGEGT. There are 13 residues in the CDR3. The CDR3 protein is CASSIPGADTYTF. Partial CDR3 DNA: TGTGCCAGCAGTATTCCTGGGGCAGATACC.

Comments on this clone: The CDR3 goes on 3 residues after the read ends, and that part is filled in from the germline J gene. The J gene is TRBJ2-4, the V gene TRBV30, with 9 bases identical to TRBD1. The CDR3 sequence is 14 residues long. Germline assignment: CDR1 GTSNPN and CDR2 SVGIG (reference sequence). The CDR3 bases that were read are TGTGCCAGTGGGGACAGGGCAACTAACTATGGT. It codes for CASGDRATNYG. The CDR3 reads in full as CASGDRATNYGQYF. Full variable domain (remainder filled in from reference TRBV30 and TRBJ2-4): SQTIHQWPATLVQPVGSPLSLECTVEGTSNPNLYWYRQAAGRGLQLLFYSVGIGQISSEVPQNLSASRPQDRQFILSSKKLLLSDSGFYLCASGDRATNYGQYFGAGTRLSVL.

Points on this clone: The CDR3 is cut off 3 residues early in the read; its end comes from the germline J gene. This chain joins TRBV7-9 and TRBJ1-4, with a weak D call TRBD1 (6 bases). This CDR3 region has 14 residues. Trimming stripped 5 bases from V and 7 bases from J, with 14 bases between. Germline CDR1 is SEHNR and CDR2 is FQNEAQ (reference sequence). The CDR3 bases that were read are TGTGCCAGCAGCCCTGGGGGCGCGGGTGAAAAA. This gives the protein CASSPGGAGEK. The complete CDR3 reads CASSPGGAGEKLFF.

Worth noting for this clone: The sequence runs out 3 residues before the end of the CDR3; the remainder is reconstructed from the germline J gene. The chain is built from TRBV5-4 and TRBJ1-3, with D perhaps matching TRBD1 (6 bases). Germline loops: CDR1 SGHNT, CDR2 YYREEE (reference sequence). CDR3 length: 14 residues. V dropped 4 bases and J dropped 4 bases, with 12 bases sitting between them. CDR3 residues: CASSRQAQGNTIYF. CDR3 bases read: TGTGCCAGCAGCCGACAGGCCCAAGGAAACACC.

Worth noting for this clone: The read finishes 3 residues shy of the CDR3 end, and the germline J gene is used to complete it. This chain links TRBV11-2 with TRBJ1-2, with 7 nucleotides matching TRBD1. Germline V gives CDR1 SGHAT, CDR2 FQNNGV. The CDR3 is 14 amino acids. Here the CDR3 reads CASSLGDSSYDYTF. The CDR3 DNA, read in part, is TGTGCCAGCAGCCTAGGGGACAGCTCCTACGAC.

This chain's CDR3 is CATSDGQGTTEAFF. The part of the CDR3 DNA that was read is TGTGCCACCAGTGACGGACAGGGGACCACTGAA. This rearrangement joins TRBV24-1 to TRBJ1-1, with 9 bases identical to TRBD1. The CDR3 is cut off 3 residues early in the read; its end comes from the germline J gene. This CDR3 has 14 amino acids. Germline lookup yields CDR1 KGHDR and CDR2 SFDVKD. Unmatched junction bases numbered 3, after V lost 4 bases and J lost 4 bases.

On this clone itself: With the read ending 3 residues before the CDR3 end, the germline J gene is used to fill in that end. The chain joins TRBV20-1 to TRBJ1-2; D is uncertain. CDR3 length equals 11 residues. Germline CDR1 and CDR2: DFQATT and SNEGSKA (reference sequence). The V and J ends lost 8 bases and 4 bases respectively, with 11 bases between them. CDR3 sequence reads: CSNYRGYGYTF. The part of the CDR3 DNA that was read is TGCAGTAACTACCGTGGCTATGGC.

Remarks on this clone: The read stops 3 residues short of the end of the CDR3; the missing end is completed from the germline J gene. The chain employs TRBV4-2 and TRBJ2-3; 13 nucleotides match TRBD2. This CDR3 is 17 amino acids long. Germline V lookup: CDR1 LGHNA, CDR2 YNFKEQ. The trim removed 4 bases at V and 4 bases at J, leaving 8 bases unmatched. The CDR3 bases that were read are TGTGCCAGCAGCCCTGGACTAGCGGGGGTAGCAGCAGATACG. It is translated as CASSPGLAGVAADT. The CDR3 in its entirety is CASSPGLAGVAADTQYF.

This clone registers large (0.1 to 1%) by frequency. The read ends 3 residues early relative to the CDR3; the germline J gene fills the gap. This rearrangement joins TRBV7-6 to TRBJ2-1; 8 positions match TRBD1. In germline, CDR1 is SGHVS, CDR2 FNYEAQ. This CDR3 contains 12 residues. V lost 5 bases and J lost 6; bases outside the gene matches: 0. Incomplete CDR3 DNA: TGTGCCAGCAGCGGACAGGGCAATGAG. Protein product: CASSGQGNE. The complete CDR3 protein is CASSGQGNEQFF.